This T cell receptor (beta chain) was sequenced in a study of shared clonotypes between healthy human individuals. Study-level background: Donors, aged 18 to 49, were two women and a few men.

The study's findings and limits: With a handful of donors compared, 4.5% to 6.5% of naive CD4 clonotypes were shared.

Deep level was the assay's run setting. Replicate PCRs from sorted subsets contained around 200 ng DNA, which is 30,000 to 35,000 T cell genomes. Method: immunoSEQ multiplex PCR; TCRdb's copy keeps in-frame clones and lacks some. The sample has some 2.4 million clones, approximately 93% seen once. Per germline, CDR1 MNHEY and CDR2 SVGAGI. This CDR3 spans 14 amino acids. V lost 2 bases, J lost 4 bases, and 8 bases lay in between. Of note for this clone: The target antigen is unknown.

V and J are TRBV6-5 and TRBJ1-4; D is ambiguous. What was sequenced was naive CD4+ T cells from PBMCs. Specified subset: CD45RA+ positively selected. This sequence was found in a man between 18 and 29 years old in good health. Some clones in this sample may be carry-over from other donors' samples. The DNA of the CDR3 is TGTGCCAGCAGTTACGTCGGACGTAATGAAAAACTGTTTTTT. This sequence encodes CASSYVGRNEKLFF.